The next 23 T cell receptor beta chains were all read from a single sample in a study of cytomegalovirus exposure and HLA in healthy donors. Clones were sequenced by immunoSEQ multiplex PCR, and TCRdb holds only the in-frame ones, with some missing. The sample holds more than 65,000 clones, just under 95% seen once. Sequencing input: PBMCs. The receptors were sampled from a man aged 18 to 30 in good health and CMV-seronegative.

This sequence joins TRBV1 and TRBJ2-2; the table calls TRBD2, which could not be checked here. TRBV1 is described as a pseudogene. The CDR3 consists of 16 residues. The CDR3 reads CTSSQEGRGGTQELFF. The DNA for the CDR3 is TGCACCAGCAGCCAAGAAGGGAGGGGGGGTACACAAGAGCTGTTTTTT.

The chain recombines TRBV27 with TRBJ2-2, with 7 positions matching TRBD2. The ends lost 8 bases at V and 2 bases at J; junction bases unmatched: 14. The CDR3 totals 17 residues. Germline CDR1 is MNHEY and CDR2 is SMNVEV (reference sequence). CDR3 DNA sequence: TGTGCCAGCCAACTGCACCGGGAGGTATCTAACACCGGGGAGCTGTTTTTT. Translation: CASQLHREVSNTGELFF.

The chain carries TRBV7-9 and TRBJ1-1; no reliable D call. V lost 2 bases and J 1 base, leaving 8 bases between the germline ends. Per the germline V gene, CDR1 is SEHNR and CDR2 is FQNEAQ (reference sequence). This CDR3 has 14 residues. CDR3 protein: CASSLRVRNTEAFF. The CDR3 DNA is TGTGCCAGCAGCTTACGGGTCAGGAACACTGAAGCTTTCTTT.

In nucleotides, the CDR3 is TGCGCCAGCAGCTTGGAGGGGTTCTACGAGCAGTACTTC. Translation gives CASSLEGFYEQYF. This chain uses TRBV5-1 with TRBJ2-7; a possible D gene is TRBD1 (5 bases). The CDR3 consists of 13 residues. Trimming stripped 0 bases from V and 3 bases from J, with 7 bases between. CDR1 is SGHRS and CDR2 is YFSETQ in the germline V gene.

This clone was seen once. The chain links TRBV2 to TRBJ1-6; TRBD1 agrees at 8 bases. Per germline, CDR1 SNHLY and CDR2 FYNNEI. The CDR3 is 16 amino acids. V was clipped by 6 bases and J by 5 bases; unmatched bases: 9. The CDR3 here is CASSRGQGTDNSPLHF. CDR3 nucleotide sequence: TGTGCCAGCAGCCGAGGACAGGGTACCGATAATTCACCCCTCCACTTT.

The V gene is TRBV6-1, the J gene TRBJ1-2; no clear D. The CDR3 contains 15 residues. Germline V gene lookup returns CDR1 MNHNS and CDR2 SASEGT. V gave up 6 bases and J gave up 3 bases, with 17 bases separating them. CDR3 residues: CASRPGGPLDYGYTF. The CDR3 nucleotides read TGTGCCAGCAGACCCGGTGGGCCTCTGGACTATGGCTACACCTTC.

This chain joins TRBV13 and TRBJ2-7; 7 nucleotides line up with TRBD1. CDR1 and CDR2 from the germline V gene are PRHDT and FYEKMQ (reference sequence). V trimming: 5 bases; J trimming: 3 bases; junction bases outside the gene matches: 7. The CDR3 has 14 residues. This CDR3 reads CASSPGQAVYEQYF. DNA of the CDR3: TGTGCCAGCAGCCCCGGACAGGCCGTCTACGAGCAGTACTTC.

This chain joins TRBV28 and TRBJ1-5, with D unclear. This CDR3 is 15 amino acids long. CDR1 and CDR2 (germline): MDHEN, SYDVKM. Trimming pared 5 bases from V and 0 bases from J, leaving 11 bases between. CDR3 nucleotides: TGTGCCAGCAGTACCAGAAAATATAGCAATCAGCCCCAGCATTTT. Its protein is CASSTRKYSNQPQHF. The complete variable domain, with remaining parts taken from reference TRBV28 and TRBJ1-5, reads DVKVTQSSRYLVKRTGEKVFLECVQDMDHENMFWYRQDPGLGLRLIYFSYDVKMKEKGDIPEGYSVSREKKERFSLILESASTNQTSMYLCASSTRKYSNQPQHFGDGTRLSIL.

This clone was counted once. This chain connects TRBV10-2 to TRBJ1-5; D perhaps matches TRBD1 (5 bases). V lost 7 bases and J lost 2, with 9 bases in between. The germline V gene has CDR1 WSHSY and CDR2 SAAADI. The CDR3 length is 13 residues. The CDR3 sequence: CASKRGGNQPQHF. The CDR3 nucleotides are TGCGCCAGCAAAAGGGGTGGCAATCAGCCCCAGCATTTT.

The DNA for the CDR3 is TGCGCCAGCAGCCTGGACAACCAAGAGACCCAGTACTTC. The encoded protein is CASSLDNQETQYF. The J gene is TRBJ2-5, the V gene TRBV5-1, with D perhaps TRBD1 (5 bases). The CDR3 is 13 residues long. Between the trimmed V and J ends, which lost 4 bases and 0 bases, there was a span of 7 bases. Looked up from germline, CDR1 is SGHRS and CDR2 is YFSETQ.

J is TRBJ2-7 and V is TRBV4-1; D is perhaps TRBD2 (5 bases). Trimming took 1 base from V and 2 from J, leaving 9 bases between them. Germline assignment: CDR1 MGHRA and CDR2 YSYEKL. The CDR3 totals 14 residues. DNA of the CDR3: TGCGCCAGCAGCCAAGTACCGGGAACCTACGAGCAGTACTTC. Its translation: CASSQVPGTYEQYF.

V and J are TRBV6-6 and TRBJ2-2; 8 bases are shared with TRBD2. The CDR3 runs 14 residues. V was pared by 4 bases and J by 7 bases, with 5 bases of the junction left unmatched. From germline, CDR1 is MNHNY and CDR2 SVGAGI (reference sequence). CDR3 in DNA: TGTGCCAGCAGTTGGGTCAGCGGGAGCGGGGAGCTGTTTTTT. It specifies CASSWVSGSGELFF.

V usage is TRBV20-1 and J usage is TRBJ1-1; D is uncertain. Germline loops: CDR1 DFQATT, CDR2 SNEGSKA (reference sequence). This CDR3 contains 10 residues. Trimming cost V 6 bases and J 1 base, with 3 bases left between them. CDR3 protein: CSASNTEAFF. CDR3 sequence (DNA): TGCAGTGCCTCGAACACTGAAGCTTTCTTT.

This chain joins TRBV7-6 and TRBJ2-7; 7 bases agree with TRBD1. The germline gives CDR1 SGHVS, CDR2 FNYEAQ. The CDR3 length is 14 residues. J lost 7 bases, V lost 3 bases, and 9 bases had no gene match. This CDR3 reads CASSLRTGDGEQYF. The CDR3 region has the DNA TGTGCCAGCAGCTTGAGGACAGGCGACGGGGAGCAGTACTTC.

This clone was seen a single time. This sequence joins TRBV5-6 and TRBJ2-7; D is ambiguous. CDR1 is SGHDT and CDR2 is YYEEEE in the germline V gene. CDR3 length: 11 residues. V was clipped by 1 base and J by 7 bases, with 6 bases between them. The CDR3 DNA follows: TGTGCCAGCAGCTTGCAGAGGGAGCAGTACTTC. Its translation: CASSLQREQYF.

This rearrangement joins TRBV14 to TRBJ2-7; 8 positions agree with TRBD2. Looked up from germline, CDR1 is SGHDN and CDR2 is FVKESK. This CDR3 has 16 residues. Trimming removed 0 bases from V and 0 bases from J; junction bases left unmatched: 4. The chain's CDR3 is CASSQEGTRSSYEQYF. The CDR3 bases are TGTGCCAGCAGCCAAGAAGGGACTAGGAGCTCCTACGAGCAGTACTTC.

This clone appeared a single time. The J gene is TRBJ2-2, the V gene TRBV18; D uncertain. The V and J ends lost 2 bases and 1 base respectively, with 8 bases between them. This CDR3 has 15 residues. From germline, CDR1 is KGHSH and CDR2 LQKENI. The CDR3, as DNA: TGTGCCAGCTCACCAGAGTCAAGGAACACCGGGGAGCTGTTTTTT. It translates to CASSPESRNTGELFF.

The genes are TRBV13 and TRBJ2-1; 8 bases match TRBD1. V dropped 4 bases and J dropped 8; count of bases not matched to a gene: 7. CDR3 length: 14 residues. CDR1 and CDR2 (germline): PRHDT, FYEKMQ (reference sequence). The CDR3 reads CASSYDRGADEQFF. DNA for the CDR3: TGTGCCAGCAGCTATGACAGGGGCGCTGATGAGCAGTTCTTC.

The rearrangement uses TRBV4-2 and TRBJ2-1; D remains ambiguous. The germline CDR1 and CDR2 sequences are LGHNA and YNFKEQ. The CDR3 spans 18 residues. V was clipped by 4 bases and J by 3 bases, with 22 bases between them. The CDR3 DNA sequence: TGTGCCAGCAGCCGAGGTGATCTGTCCCGACCCGGCTACAATGAGCAGTTCTTC. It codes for CASSRGDLSRPGYNEQFF.

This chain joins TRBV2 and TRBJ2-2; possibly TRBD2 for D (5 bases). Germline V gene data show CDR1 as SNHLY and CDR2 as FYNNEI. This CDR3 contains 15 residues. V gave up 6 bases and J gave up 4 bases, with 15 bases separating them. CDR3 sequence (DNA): TGTGCCAGCAGCCCGGGATCGGGTCCCACCGGGGAGCTGTTTTTT. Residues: CASSPGSGPTGELFF.

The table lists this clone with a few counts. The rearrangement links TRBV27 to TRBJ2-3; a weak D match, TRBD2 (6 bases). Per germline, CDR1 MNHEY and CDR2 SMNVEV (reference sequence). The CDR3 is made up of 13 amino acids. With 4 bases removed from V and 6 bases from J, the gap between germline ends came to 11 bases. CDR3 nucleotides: TGTGCCAGCAGTTACCGCGGGATGGATACGCAGTATTTT. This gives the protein CASSYRGMDTQYF.

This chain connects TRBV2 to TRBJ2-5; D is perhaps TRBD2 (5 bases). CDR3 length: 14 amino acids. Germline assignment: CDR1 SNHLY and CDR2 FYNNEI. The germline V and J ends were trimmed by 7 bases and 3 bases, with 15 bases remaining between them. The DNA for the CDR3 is TGTGCCAGCAAGCCGGCCGGAGGTGAAGAGACCCAGTACTTC. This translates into CASKPAGGEETQYF.

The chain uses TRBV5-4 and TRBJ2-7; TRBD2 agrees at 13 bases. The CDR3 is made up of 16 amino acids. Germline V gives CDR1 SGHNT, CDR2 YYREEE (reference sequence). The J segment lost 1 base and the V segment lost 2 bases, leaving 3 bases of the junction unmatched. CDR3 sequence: CASSFTGLAGSYEQYF. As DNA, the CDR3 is TGTGCCAGCAGCTTTACGGGACTAGCGGGGTCCTACGAGCAGTACTTC.